These T cell receptor beta chains were read from a single sample in a study of radiotherapy plus CTLA-4 blockade in lung cancer. Clones were sequenced by immunoSEQ multiplex PCR, and TCRdb holds only the in-frame ones, with some missing. The sample contains 62,000 or so clones, around three quarters of which appear only once. The specimen comprised peripheral blood, sampled from a patient treated with radiotherapy plus ipilimumab. Receptors originate from a human donor with non-small cell lung cancer who had a complete response to radiotherapy plus ipilimumab. Each CDR3 is given with its conserved first and last residue. The order of the fields is CDR3 DNA, CDR3 protein, D gene, V gene, J gene, clone size. D genes are given only for firm matches. Clone size, where shown, is once, few, many, or a class for clones that have expanded.

cdr3_nt: TGTGCCAGCTCACCATCGCAGAACACTGAAGCTTTCTTT
cdr3_aa: CASSPSQNTEAFF
d_call: NA
v_call: TRBV18
j_call: TRBJ1-1
clone_size: few

cdr3_nt: TGTGCCAGCAGCGAGAGAGGGCGCAGGTTCGCTGAAGCTTTCTTT
cdr3_aa: CASSERGRRFAEAFF
d_call: NA
v_call: TRBV11-3
j_call: TRBJ1-1
clone_size: NA

cdr3_nt: TGTGCCAGCAGTGACCCTCTCCGAATGGATGGCTACACCTTC
cdr3_aa: CASSDPLRMDGYTF
d_call: NA
v_call: TRBV25-1
j_call: TRBJ1-2
clone_size: once

cdr3_nt: TGTGCCAGCAGCTTTGACAGAAGAGGGGATCAGCCCCAGCATTTT
cdr3_aa: CASSFDRRGDQPQHF
d_call: NA
v_call: TRBV7-2
j_call: TRBJ1-5
clone_size: once

cdr3_nt: TGTGCCATCAGTGATACCCAGGGGTCCTATGGCTACACCTTC
cdr3_aa: CAISDTQGSYGYTF
d_call: NA
v_call: TRBV10-3
j_call: TRBJ1-2
clone_size: NA

cdr3_nt: TGCGCCAGCGGTTCGGGCCTAATCAGCGAAAAGAAAGAGACCCAGTACTTC
cdr3_aa: CASGSGLISEKKETQYF
d_call: NA
v_call: TRBV5-1
j_call: TRBJ2-5
clone_size: NA

cdr3_nt: TGTGCCAGCAGTTGGGGACTAGCGGGTACTGAGCAGTTCTTC
cdr3_aa: CASSWGLAGTEQFF
d_call: TRBD2
v_call: TRBV6-1
j_call: TRBJ2-1
clone_size: NA

cdr3_nt: TGTGCCAGCAGCTTGGACGTGGACCTGGGAGGCAATCAGCCCCAGCATTTT
cdr3_aa: CASSLDVDLGGNQPQHF
d_call: NA
v_call: TRBV5-8
j_call: TRBJ1-5
clone_size: NA

cdr3_nt: TGTGCCAGCTCACAGGGGGACACCGGCCACGAGCAGTACTTC
cdr3_aa: CASSQGDTGHEQYF
d_call: NA
v_call: TRBV18
j_call: TRBJ2-7
clone_size: few

cdr3_nt: TGTGCCAGCAGTGCCCGACAGGCTTTTAATGAAAAACTGTTTTTT
cdr3_aa: CASSARQAFNEKLFF
d_call: NA
v_call: TRBV27
j_call: TRBJ1-4
clone_size: NA

cdr3_nt: TGTGCCAGCAAAGACAGGGGAAACCGGTATGGCTACACCTTC
cdr3_aa: CASKDRGNRYGYTF
d_call: TRBD1
v_call: TRBV6-5
j_call: TRBJ1-2
clone_size: few

cdr3_nt: TGTGCCAGCAGCCAAGTGGGGGACAGGGGAGGAGGCTACACCTTC
cdr3_aa: CASSQVGDRGGGYTF
d_call: TRBD1
v_call: TRBV14
j_call: TRBJ1-2
clone_size: NA

cdr3_nt: TGTGCCAGCAGCCAAGACGGGGAGGAGAATCAGCCCCAGCATTTT
cdr3_aa: CASSQDGEENQPQHF
d_call: NA
v_call: TRBV5-8
j_call: TRBJ1-5
clone_size: NA

cdr3_nt: TGCGCCAGCAGTGAAGGTGCTAGCGGGGGAACTTACAATGAGCAGTTCTTC
cdr3_aa: CASSEGASGGTYNEQFF
d_call: TRBD2
v_call: TRBV10-1
j_call: TRBJ2-1
clone_size: NA

cdr3_nt: TGTGCCAGCTCACCACCGAAGCGGGGAGGCACAGATACGCAGTATTTT
cdr3_aa: CASSPPKRGGTDTQYF
d_call: TRBD2
v_call: TRBV18
j_call: TRBJ2-3
clone_size: once

cdr3_nt: TGCGCCAGCAGCCGAACCGGGACAACTAGCACAGATACGCAGTATTTT
cdr3_aa: CASSRTGTTSTDTQYF
d_call: NA
v_call: TRBV4-1
j_call: TRBJ2-3
clone_size: once

cdr3_nt: TGTGCCAGCAGCTTCGATGCGTGGGGAGATTCACCCCTCCACTTT
cdr3_aa: CASSFDAWGDSPLHF
d_call: NA
v_call: TRBV5-6
j_call: TRBJ1-6
clone_size: few

cdr3_nt: TGTGCCAGCAGCTTAGACGGGGTCGAGCAGTACTTC
cdr3_aa: CASSLDGVEQYF
d_call: NA
v_call: TRBV7-2
j_call: TRBJ2-7
clone_size: NA

cdr3_nt: TGCGCCAGCAGCTTGGGGGCCTCTTTAAGGGATACGCAGTATTTT
cdr3_aa: CASSLGASLRDTQYF
d_call: NA
v_call: TRBV5-1
j_call: TRBJ2-3
clone_size: once

cdr3_nt: TGTGCCAGCTGTCGGACGAACACCGGGGAGCTGTTTTTT
cdr3_aa: CASCRTNTGELFF
d_call: NA
v_call: TRBV6-5
j_call: TRBJ2-2
clone_size: NA

cdr3_nt: TGTGCCTGGGGTCCGGGACAGAGAGATGAAAAACTGTTTTTT
cdr3_aa: CAWGPGQRDEKLFF
d_call: TRBD1
v_call: TRBV30
j_call: TRBJ1-4
clone_size: NA

cdr3_nt: TGTGCCAGCAGCCTAGTTAACCCCTACAATGAGCAGTTCTTC
cdr3_aa: CASSLVNPYNEQFF
d_call: NA
v_call: TRBV11-2
j_call: TRBJ2-1
clone_size: few

cdr3_nt: TGTGCCAGTAGCACCATCGGCCGGGACAGTGCCTACACCTTC
cdr3_aa: CASSTIGRDSAYTF
d_call: TRBD1
v_call: TRBV19
j_call: TRBJ1-2
clone_size: few

cdr3_nt: TGTGCCAGCAGTTCAGGAGACACCTGGGCCAACGTCCTGACTTTC
cdr3_aa: CASSSGDTWANVLTF
d_call: NA
v_call: TRBV28
j_call: TRBJ2-6
clone_size: NA

cdr3_nt: TGCGCCAGCAGCCCGGACGGACAAGACAAGAACTATGGCTACACCTTC
cdr3_aa: CASSPDGQDKNYGYTF
d_call: NA
v_call: TRBV5-1
j_call: TRBJ1-2
clone_size: NA

cdr3_nt: TGTGCCAGCAGCCCATTCCTTGAGCAGTTCTTC
cdr3_aa: CASSPFLEQFF
d_call: NA
v_call: TRBV6-6
j_call: TRBJ2-1
clone_size: NA

cdr3_nt: TGTGCCAGCTCACCACTGGACGGTCGATCCTACAATGAGCAGTTCTTC
cdr3_aa: CASSPLDGRSYNEQFF
d_call: NA
v_call: TRBV18
j_call: TRBJ2-1
clone_size: NA

cdr3_nt: TGCGCCAGCAGCTTGGACACCAGGGACTACACGAACACCGGGGAGCTGTTTTTT
cdr3_aa: CASSLDTRDYTNTGELFF
d_call: TRBD2
v_call: TRBV5-1
j_call: TRBJ2-2
clone_size: many

cdr3_nt: TGTGCCAGCAGCGACACCCAAGAGACCCAGTACTTC
cdr3_aa: CASSDTQETQYF
d_call: NA
v_call: TRBV5-6
j_call: TRBJ2-5
clone_size: NA

cdr3_nt: TGTGCCAGCAGCCAGACAGGGGGCGGCAATCAGCCCCAGCATTTT
cdr3_aa: CASSQTGGGNQPQHF
d_call: TRBD1
v_call: TRBV7-2
j_call: TRBJ1-5
clone_size: NA

cdr3_nt: TGTGCCAGCAGCTTAGCCAGGCCTGGAAACACCATATATTTT
cdr3_aa: CASSLARPGNTIYF
d_call: NA
v_call: TRBV11-2
j_call: TRBJ1-3
clone_size: NA

cdr3_nt: TGTGCCAGCAGCTTAGATAGGTTAGGGGTGGACGAGCAGTACTTC
cdr3_aa: CASSLDRLGVDEQYF
d_call: NA
v_call: TRBV11-3
j_call: TRBJ2-7
clone_size: once

cdr3_nt: TGTGCCAGCAGTGAAGCATGGAGCTCTGGAAACACCATATATTTT
cdr3_aa: CASSEAWSSGNTIYF
d_call: NA
v_call: TRBV6-1
j_call: TRBJ1-3
clone_size: NA

cdr3_nt: TGTGCCAGCAGGAAGAGCGGGGCCAGTGAAAAACTGTTTTTT
cdr3_aa: CASRKSGASEKLFF
d_call: NA
v_call: TRBV6-5
j_call: TRBJ1-4
clone_size: NA

cdr3_nt: TGTGCCAGCAGCGCCACTAGCGGGAGGGCCCTTGAGCAGTTCTTC
cdr3_aa: CASSATSGRALEQFF
d_call: TRBD2
v_call: TRBV5-5
j_call: TRBJ2-1
clone_size: NA

cdr3_nt: TGCGCCAGCACTCCGGGTGCAGGGACGAACTATGGCTACACCTTC
cdr3_aa: CASTPGAGTNYGYTF
d_call: NA
v_call: TRBV5-1
j_call: TRBJ1-2
clone_size: NA

cdr3_nt: TGTGCCAGCAGTCGACGGACAGGGTATCTAGAAGCTTTCTTT
cdr3_aa: CASSRRTGYLEAFF
d_call: TRBD1
v_call: TRBV27
j_call: TRBJ1-1
clone_size: NA

cdr3_nt: TGTGCCTGGAGTGCGCAGAGCTCCTATAATTCACCCCTCCACTTT
cdr3_aa: CAWSAQSSYNSPLHF
d_call: NA
v_call: TRBV30
j_call: TRBJ1-6
clone_size: NA

cdr3_nt: TGTGCTAGCAGCTTAGAAGTGTTAGCGGGGGAGCTGTTTTTT
cdr3_aa: CASSLEVLAGELFF
d_call: NA
v_call: TRBV7-7
j_call: TRBJ2-2
clone_size: few

cdr3_nt: TGCGCCACCCCGATCCAAGGGGCAAACGAGCAGTACTTC
cdr3_aa: CATPIQGANEQYF
d_call: NA
v_call: TRBV10-1
j_call: TRBJ2-7
clone_size: NA

cdr3_nt: TGTGCCAGCAGCCCTACAGACAGGGACGAGCAGTACTTC
cdr3_aa: CASSPTDRDEQYF
d_call: TRBD1
v_call: TRBV5-8
j_call: TRBJ2-7
clone_size: NA

cdr3_nt: TGTGCCAGCAGCTTCCAGCTGACAAACTATGGCTACACCTTC
cdr3_aa: CASSFQLTNYGYTF
d_call: NA
v_call: TRBV7-8
j_call: TRBJ1-2
clone_size: NA

cdr3_nt: TGTGCCAGCAGCAATCCTACGGTTACAACCGGGGAGCTGTTTTTT
cdr3_aa: CASSNPTVTTGELFF
d_call: NA
v_call: TRBV6-5
j_call: TRBJ2-2
clone_size: once

cdr3_nt: TGCGCCAGCAGCTGGACCTGGGCATGGAACACTGAAGCTTTCTTT
cdr3_aa: CASSWTWAWNTEAFF
d_call: NA
v_call: TRBV5-1
j_call: TRBJ1-1
clone_size: NA

cdr3_nt: TGTGCCATCAGTGTTACTAGCGGGGGAGGCGAGCAGTTCTTC
cdr3_aa: CAISVTSGGGEQFF
d_call: TRBD2
v_call: TRBV10-3
j_call: TRBJ2-1
clone_size: NA

cdr3_nt: TGTGCCTGGAGTGACAAGAGCAATCAGCCCCAGCATTTT
cdr3_aa: CAWSDKSNQPQHF
d_call: NA
v_call: TRBV30
j_call: TRBJ1-5
clone_size: few

cdr3_nt: TGTGCCAGTAGTGCCCATAACGCCCAGGGGGAGACCCAGTACTTC
cdr3_aa: CASSAHNAQGETQYF
d_call: NA
v_call: TRBV19
j_call: TRBJ2-5
clone_size: NA

cdr3_nt: TGTGCCATCAACCGAGGGGATTGGGCAGATACGCAGTATTTT
cdr3_aa: CAINRGDWADTQYF
d_call: NA
v_call: TRBV10-3
j_call: TRBJ2-3
clone_size: NA

cdr3_nt: TGTGCCAGCAGTGAAGTCGGCCCGGGGGAGCAGTACTTC
cdr3_aa: CASSEVGPGEQYF
d_call: NA
v_call: TRBV6-1
j_call: TRBJ2-7
clone_size: NA

cdr3_nt: TGCAGTGCTAGAGACCAGGGGTCGGCTTTCTTT
cdr3_aa: CSARDQGSAFF
d_call: NA
v_call: TRBV20-1
j_call: TRBJ1-1
clone_size: once

cdr3_nt: TGCAGCGCCTACATGGAATTCTACACCTTC
cdr3_aa: CSAYMEFYTF
d_call: NA
v_call: TRBV29-1
j_call: TRBJ1-2
clone_size: NA